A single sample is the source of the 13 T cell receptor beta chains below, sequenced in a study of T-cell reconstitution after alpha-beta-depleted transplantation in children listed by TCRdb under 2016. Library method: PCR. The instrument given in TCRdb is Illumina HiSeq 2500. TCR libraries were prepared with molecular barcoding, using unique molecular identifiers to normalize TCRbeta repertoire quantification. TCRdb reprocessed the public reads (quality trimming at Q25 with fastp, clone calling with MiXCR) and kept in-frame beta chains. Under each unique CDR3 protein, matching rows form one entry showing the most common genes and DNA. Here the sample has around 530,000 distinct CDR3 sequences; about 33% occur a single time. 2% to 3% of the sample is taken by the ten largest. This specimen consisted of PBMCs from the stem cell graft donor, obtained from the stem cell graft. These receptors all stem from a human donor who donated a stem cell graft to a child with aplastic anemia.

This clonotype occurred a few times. CDR3 protein: CASSWGRDSSYEQYV. CDR3 in DNA: TGTGCCAGCAGTTGGGGGCGGGACAGCTCCTACGAGCAGTACGTC. The rearrangement uses TRBV6-5 and TRBJ2-7; D is perhaps TRBD1 (7 bases). Germline CDR1 is MNHEY and CDR2 is SVGAGI. Trimming shortened V by 4 bases and J by 0 bases, and 13 bases separated the two germline ends. CDR3 size: 15 residues.

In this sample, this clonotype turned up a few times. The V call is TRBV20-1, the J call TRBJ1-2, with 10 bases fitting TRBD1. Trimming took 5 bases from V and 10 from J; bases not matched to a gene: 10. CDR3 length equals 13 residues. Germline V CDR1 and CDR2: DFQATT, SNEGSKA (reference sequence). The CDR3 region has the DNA TGCAGTGCTGGACAGGGGACAGGGGATGTCTACACCTTC. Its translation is CSAGQGTGDVYTF.

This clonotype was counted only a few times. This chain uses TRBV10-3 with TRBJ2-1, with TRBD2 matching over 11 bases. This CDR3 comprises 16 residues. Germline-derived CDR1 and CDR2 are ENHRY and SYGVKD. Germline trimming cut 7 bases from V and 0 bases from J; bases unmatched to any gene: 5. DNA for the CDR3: TGTGCCATCATGGGGACTAGCGGATACTCCTACAATGAGCAGTTCTTC. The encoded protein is CAIMGTSGYSYNEQFF.

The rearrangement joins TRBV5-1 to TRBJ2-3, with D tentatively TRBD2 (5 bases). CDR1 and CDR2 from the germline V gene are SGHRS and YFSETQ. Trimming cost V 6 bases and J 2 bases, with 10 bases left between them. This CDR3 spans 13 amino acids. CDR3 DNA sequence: TGCGCCAGCAACTCCGGGATCACAGATACGCAGTATTTT. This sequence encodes CASNSGITDTQYF.

The CDR3 nucleotides are TGTGCCAGCAGCCTCAGGGAATTGGGCACCGGGGAGCTGTTTTTT. This translates into CASSLRELGTGELFF. The chain links TRBV9 to TRBJ2-2, with D possibly matching TRBD1 (5 bases). The CDR3 loop spans 15 amino acids. Germline CDR1 SGDLS, CDR2 YYNGEE. The germline V and J ends were trimmed by 4 bases and 4 bases, with 14 bases remaining between them.

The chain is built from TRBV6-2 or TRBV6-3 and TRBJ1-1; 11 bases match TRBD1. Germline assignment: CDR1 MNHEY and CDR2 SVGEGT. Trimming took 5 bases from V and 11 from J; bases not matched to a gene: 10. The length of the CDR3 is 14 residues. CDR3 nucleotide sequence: TGTGCCAGCAGTAACCTCGGGACAGGGGGTTTCGCTTTCTTT. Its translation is CASSNLGTGGFAFF.

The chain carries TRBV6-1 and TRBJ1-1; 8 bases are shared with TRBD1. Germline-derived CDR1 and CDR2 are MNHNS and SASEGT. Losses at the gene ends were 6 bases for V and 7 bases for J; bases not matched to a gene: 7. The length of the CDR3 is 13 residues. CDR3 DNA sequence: TGTGCCAGCAGCCCCACAGGGGGGTTTGAAGCTTTCTTT. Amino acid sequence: CASSPTGGFEAFF.

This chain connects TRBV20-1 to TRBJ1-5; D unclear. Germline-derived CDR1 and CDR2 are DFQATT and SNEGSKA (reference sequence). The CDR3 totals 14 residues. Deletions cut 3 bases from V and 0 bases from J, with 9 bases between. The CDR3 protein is CSASSQASNQPQHF. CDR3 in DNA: TGCAGTGCTAGCTCCCAAGCTAGCAATCAGCCCCAGCATTTT.

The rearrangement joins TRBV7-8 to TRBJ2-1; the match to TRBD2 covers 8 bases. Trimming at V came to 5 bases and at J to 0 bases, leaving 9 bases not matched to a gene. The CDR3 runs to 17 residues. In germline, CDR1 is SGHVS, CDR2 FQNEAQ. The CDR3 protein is CASSTSPGRASYNEQFF. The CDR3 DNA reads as TGTGCCAGCAGCACTTCACCCGGGAGGGCCTCCTACAATGAGCAGTTCTTC.

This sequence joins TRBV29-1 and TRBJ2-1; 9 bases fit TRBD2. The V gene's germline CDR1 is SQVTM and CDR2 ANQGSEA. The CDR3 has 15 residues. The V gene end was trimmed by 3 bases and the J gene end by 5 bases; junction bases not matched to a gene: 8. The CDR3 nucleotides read TGCAGCGTTGACATATCTAGCGGGACGGACAATGAGCAGTTCTTC. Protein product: CSVDISSGTDNEQFF.

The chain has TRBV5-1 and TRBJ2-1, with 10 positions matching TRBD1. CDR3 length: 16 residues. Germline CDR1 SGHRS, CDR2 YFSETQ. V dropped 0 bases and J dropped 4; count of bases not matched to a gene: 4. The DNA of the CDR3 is TGCGCCAGCAGCTTGGAGGGACAGGGGACATACAATGAGCAGTTCTTC. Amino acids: CASSLEGQGTYNEQFF.

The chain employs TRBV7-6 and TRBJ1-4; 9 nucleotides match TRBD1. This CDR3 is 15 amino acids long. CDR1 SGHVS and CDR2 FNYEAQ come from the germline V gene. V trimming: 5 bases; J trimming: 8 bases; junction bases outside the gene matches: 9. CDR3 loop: CASSQRPGQGEKLFF. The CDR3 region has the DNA TGTGCCAGCAGCCAACGTCCGGGACAGGGAGAAAAACTGTTTTTT. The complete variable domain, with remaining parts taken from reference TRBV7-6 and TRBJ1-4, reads GAGVSQSPRYKVTKRGQDVALRCDPISGHVSLYWYRQALGQGPEFLTYFNYEAQQDKSGLPNDRFSAERPEGSISTLTIQRTEQRDSAMYRCASSQRPGQGEKLFFGSGTQLSVL.

The CDR3 DNA is TGTGCCAGCAGCCCTGCCAGGGGCGGGCAGCCCCAGCATTTT. The encoded protein is CASSPARGGQPQHF. This sequence joins TRBV12-3 or TRBV12-4 and TRBJ1-5; a weak D match, TRBD1 (6 bases). V gave up 6 bases and J gave up 7 bases, with 16 bases separating them. CDR3 length equals 14 residues.